This TCR beta chain appears in the sequencing data of a study of T-cell reconstitution after alpha-beta-depleted transplantation in children. General study points: Newly produced T cells mostly accounted for T-cell counts and diversity one year post-transplant.

Preparing the TCRbeta library involved the use of unique molecular identifiers. TCRdb re-called the PCR reads through MiXCR, storing one row per CDR3 protein. The sample lists approximately 630,000 distinct CDR3 sequences; over 10% were seen once. V was pared by 7 bases and J by 6 bases, with 10 bases of the junction left unmatched. The CDR3 extends over 16 amino acids. Germline CDR1 and CDR2: SGHTA and FQGNSA. This clonotype has ten or more counts. Antigen specificity is unknown. The chain has TRBV7-2 and TRBJ2-2; TRBD2 matches at 11 bases. The sequencing used PBMCs, collected before TCRalphabeta/CD19-depleted stem cell transplant. The clonotype was recovered from a girl aged 2 to 10 with congenital amegakaryocytic thrombocytopenia, due to receive a stem cell transplant. CDR3 loop: CASTRNLAGGSGELFF. The CDR3 DNA follows: TGTGCCAGCACCAGAAATCTAGCGGGAGGATCCGGGGAGCTGTTTTTT.